This T cell receptor (beta chain) was profiled in a study of blood T cell repertoires in COVID-19. Generated by immunoSEQ multiplex PCR, the TCRdb table keeps only in-frame clones and is missing some. The profile shows a few hundred thousand clones, 65% to 85% of them singletons. The CDR3 spans 13 residues. V was cut by 8 bases and J by 4 bases, with 14 bases left in between. From germline, CDR1 is SEHNR and CDR2 FQNEAQ (reference sequence). This chain uses TRBV7-9 with TRBJ1-2; D is perhaps TRBD1 (5 bases). This receptor was taken from a woman aged 50 to 65 with acute or convalescent COVID-19. Sequences were obtained from peripheral blood. In DNA, the CDR3 is TGTGCCAGCTCCCCCGGGGGTGGCTATGGCTACACCTTC. This codes for CASSPGGGYGYTF. The whole variable domain, filled in from reference TRBV7-9 and TRBJ1-2, reads DTGVSQNPRHKITKRGQNVTFRCDPISEHNRLYWYRQTLGQGPEFLTYFQNEAQLEKSRLLSDRFSAERPKGSFSTLEIQRTEQGDSAMYLCASSPGGGYGYTFGSGTRLTVV.